At least ten counts were recorded for the clone carrying this T cell receptor beta chain. As yet, its antigen is unknown. These data belong to a study of neurological immune-mediated disorders. As to time point: longitudinal time-point 2. Germline loops: CDR1 SGHNT, CDR2 YYREEE (reference sequence). The trim removed 2 bases at V and 5 bases at J, leaving 6 bases unmatched. The CDR3 covers 16 residues. The cDNA was generated by 5'RACE with 10-nucleotide random UMIs. Every sequencing run generated in excess of 180 million TCR-beta sequences. These sequences covered 15-18 subjects. TCRdb re-called the 5' RACE reads with MiXCR, one entry per CDR3 protein. The sample holds around 49,000 distinct CDR3 sequences, around 12% seen once. Study-level results: The absence of shared CDR3 amino acid sequences among expanded clones across subjects suggests private repertoires in all groups. Multiple sclerosis was found to have the least TCR clonal expansion, below healthy controls, and HTLV-1-associated myelopathy the most.

The V and J genes are TRBV5-4 and TRBJ2-3, with 12 bases lining up with TRBD2. Sequences were obtained from PBMCs. The receptor was isolated from a male donor with HTLV-1-associated myelopathy (HAM/TSP). CDR3 in DNA: TGTGCCAGCAGCTTAGGACTAGCGGGGTCGGGAGATACGCAGTATTTT. It is translated as CASSLGLAGSGDTQYF. The full variable domain, rest sourced from reference TRBV5-4 and TRBJ2-3, is ETGVTQSPTHLIKTRGQQVTLRCSSQSGHNTVSWYQQALGQGPQFIFQYYREEENGRGNFPPRFSGLQFPNYSSELNVNALELDDSALYLCASSLGLAGSGDTQYFGPGTRLTVL.